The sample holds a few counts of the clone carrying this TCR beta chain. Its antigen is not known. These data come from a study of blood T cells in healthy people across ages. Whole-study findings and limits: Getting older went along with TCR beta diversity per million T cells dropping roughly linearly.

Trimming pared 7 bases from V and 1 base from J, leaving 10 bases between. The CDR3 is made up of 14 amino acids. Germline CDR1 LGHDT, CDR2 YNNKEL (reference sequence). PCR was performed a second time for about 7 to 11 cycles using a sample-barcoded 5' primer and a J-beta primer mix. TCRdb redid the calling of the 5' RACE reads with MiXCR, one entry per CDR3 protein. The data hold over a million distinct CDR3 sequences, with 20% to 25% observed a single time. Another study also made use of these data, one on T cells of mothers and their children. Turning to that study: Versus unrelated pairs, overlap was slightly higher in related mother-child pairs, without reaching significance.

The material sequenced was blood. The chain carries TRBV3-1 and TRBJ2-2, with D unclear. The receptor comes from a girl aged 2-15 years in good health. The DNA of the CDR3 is TGTGCCAGCAACAAAGACATGAACACCGGGGAGCTGTTTTTT. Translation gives CASNKDMNTGELFF.